Each of the 11 T cell receptor beta chains below was sequenced from the same sample in a study of blood T cell repertoires in COVID-19. This table comes from immunoSEQ multiplex PCR, and its TCRdb copy is limited to in-frame clones, with some not included. The table shows under 150,000 clones, with around 80% occurring only once. The specimen sequenced was peripheral blood. The receptors here all came from a man between 60 and 70 years old with acute or convalescent COVID-19.

The rearrangement links TRBV5-1 to TRBJ2-5; weak D call: TRBD1 (5 bases). Between the trimmed V and J ends, which lost 0 bases and 2 bases, there was a span of 11 bases. CDR1 and CDR2 from the germline V gene are SGHRS and YFSETQ. This CDR3 is 15 amino acids long. The CDR3 nucleotides are TGCGCCAGCAGCTTGGATGGGGCGACTCAAGAGACCCAGTACTTC. It yields the protein CASSLDGATQETQYF.

The J gene is TRBJ1-5, the V gene TRBV28; TRBD1 aligns across 8 bases. There are 15 residues in the CDR3. The V and J ends lost 7 bases and 3 bases, in that order; junction bases with no gene match: 8. Germline values: CDR1 MDHEN, CDR2 SYDVKM. CDR3 DNA sequence: TGTGCCAGCAACCTGGGACAGGTTATCAATCAGCCCCAGCATTTT. This gives the protein CASNLGQVINQPQHF.

This chain joins TRBV7-9 and TRBJ2-1, with TRBD2 matching 11 bases. Germline lookup yields CDR1 SEHNR and CDR2 FQNEAQ (reference sequence). The CDR3 runs to 16 residues. V lost 5 bases and J lost 10; bases outside the gene matches: 13. The CDR3: CASSARGLAESQEQFF. The DNA of the CDR3 is TGTGCCAGCAGCGCCAGGGGACTAGCGGAGTCTCAGGAGCAGTTCTTC.

This chain connects TRBV4-1 to TRBJ2-3, with 8 nucleotides matching TRBD2. CDR1 is MGHRA and CDR2 is YSYEKL in the germline V gene. Trimming cost V 0 bases and J 3 bases; bases outside gene matches: 2. The CDR3 covers 15 residues. CDR3 region: CASSQDLAGTDTQYF. The CDR3 DNA reads as TGCGCCAGCAGCCAAGATCTAGCGGGTACAGATACGCAGTATTTT.

CDR3 loop: CASSPERTGEQFF. CDR3 bases: TGTGCCAGCAGCCCCGAGAGGACGGGAGAGCAGTTCTTC. The chain carries TRBV11-2 and TRBJ2-1, with a tentative D call TRBD2 (5 bases). V was shortened by 5 bases and J by 10 bases, with 15 bases between the two germline ends. CDR3 length equals 13 residues. Germline CDR1 SGHAT, CDR2 FQNNGV.

V usage is TRBV28 and J usage is TRBJ2-7; 8 bases map to TRBD1. CDR1 and CDR2 (germline): MDHEN, SYDVKM. After removal of 5 bases from V and 3 bases from J, the junction contained 6 bases not matched to a gene. The CDR3 has 14 amino acids. CDR3 loop: CASSPGTGYYEQYF. CDR3 sequence (DNA): TGTGCCAGCAGTCCCGGGACAGGTTACTACGAGCAGTACTTC.

The chain couples TRBV6-6 to TRBJ1-6; D is perhaps TRBD1 (5 bases). The CDR3 totals 14 residues. In germline, CDR1 is MNHNY, CDR2 SVGAGI (reference sequence). V dropped 2 bases and J dropped 6 bases, with 8 bases sitting between them. As DNA, the CDR3 is TGTGCCAGCAGTTACCCAGGGTCTAATTCACCCCTCCACTTT. Protein product: CASSYPGSNSPLHF.

The chain employs TRBV9 and TRBJ2-7; TRBD1 agrees at 8 bases. The V gene's germline CDR1 is SGDLS and CDR2 YYNGEE. The CDR3 sequence is 13 residues long. The V and J ends lost 4 bases and 6 bases, in that order; junction bases with no gene match: 6. The CDR3 reads CASSPQGAGEQYF. The DNA for the CDR3 is TGTGCCAGCAGCCCCCAGGGGGCGGGCGAGCAGTACTTC.

This clone was counted only a few times. The chain is built from TRBV18 and TRBJ1-3, with a possible D match to TRBD1 (5 bases). V was trimmed by 8 bases and J by 1 base, leaving 15 bases between them. In germline, CDR1 is KGHSH, CDR2 LQKENI. This CDR3 is 15 amino acids long. The CDR3, as DNA: TGTGCCAGCGAGCCCAGGGCGAAATCTGGAAACACCATATATTTT. Protein product: CASEPRAKSGNTIYF.

The chain combines TRBV29-1 with TRBJ2-1, with 10 bases lining up with TRBD2. After removal of 6 bases from V and 2 bases from J, the junction contained 4 bases not matched to a gene. Germline CDR1 reads SQVTM; CDR2 reads ANQGSEA. This CDR3 comprises 14 residues. CDR3 in DNA: TGCAGCGTCATCACTAGCGGGACCTACAATGAGCAGTTCTTC. Translated, it gives CSVITSGTYNEQFF.

The V call is TRBV5-1, the J call TRBJ2-3, with D possibly TRBD1 on 5 matching bases. This CDR3 is 15 amino acids long. CDR1 SGHRS and CDR2 YFSETQ come from the germline V gene. Trimming took off 0 bases at V and 1 base at J, with 9 bases between the two ends. DNA for the CDR3: TGCGCCAGCAGCTTGGGGGGCATACGCACAGATACGCAGTATTTT. Translated, it gives CASSLGGIRTDTQYF. The whole variable domain, filled in from reference TRBV5-1 and TRBJ2-3, reads KAGVTQTPRYLIKTRGQQVTLSCSPISGHRSVSWYQQTPGQGLQFLFEYFSETQRNKGNFPGRFSGRQFSNSRSEMNVSTLELGDSALYLCASSLGGIRTDTQYFGPGTRLTVL.